The 8 T cell receptor beta chains presented below share a single source sample, sequenced in a study of cytomegalovirus exposure and HLA in healthy donors. The primer mix had 60 Vbeta and 13 Jbeta primers. Libraries were prepared by immunoSEQ multiplex PCR; TCRdb keeps only in-frame clonotypes and omits some of them. The table has about 110,000 clones, 81% seen once; the top ten hold roughly 2%. The sequenced sample was PBMCs. These receptors were obtained from a woman in her twenties or thirties in good health and CMV-seronegative.

V is TRBV28 and J is TRBJ2-5; 15 bases are a match to TRBD2. The V gene end was trimmed by 5 bases and the J gene end by 5 bases; junction bases not matched to a gene: 6. The CDR3 runs 16 residues. Germline V CDR1 and CDR2: MDHEN, SYDVKM. The CDR3 DNA is TGTGCCAGCAGTCCTGGGACTAGCGGGAGGCGGGAGACCCAGTACTTC. Its translation: CASSPGTSGRRETQYF.

The chain has TRBV2 and TRBJ1-4, with 7 bases identical to TRBD1. The CDR3 consists of 15 residues. With 0 bases clipped from V and 5 bases from J, the junction kept 3 bases outside the gene matches. Germline V CDR1 and CDR2: SNHLY, FYNNEI. The CDR3 protein is CASSEAGQHNEKLFF. Here the CDR3 DNA reads TGTGCCAGCAGTGAAGCGGGACAGCACAATGAAAAACTGTTTTTT.

Concerning this clone: The junction differs from germline at one of its ends, possibly a read error. The chain combines TRBV6-4 with TRBJ1-2; perhaps TRBD1 as D (5 bases). Per germline, CDR1 MRHNA and CDR2 SNTAGT. The CDR3 spans 14 residues. CDR3 in amino acids: CTSPRGGLWDGYTF. The CDR3 DNA is TGTACCAGCCCACGGGGGGGTTTGTGGGATGGCTACACCTTC.

A single count supports this clone. The chain couples TRBV5-4 to TRBJ2-7, with 9 bases matching TRBD2. V shed 7 bases, J shed 2 bases, and the junction held 10 bases outside the gene matches. CDR3 length: 15 residues. Looked up from germline, CDR1 is SGHNT and CDR2 is YYREEE (reference sequence). For the CDR3, the DNA is TGTGCCAGCGTGCCCTTAGCGGGAGCTGCCTACGAGCAGTACTTC. Residues: CASVPLAGAAYEQYF.

The rearrangement joins TRBV5-1 to TRBJ1-1, with 8 nucleotides matching TRBD1. This CDR3 region has 15 residues. V lost 0 bases to trimming and J lost 4 bases; unmatched junction nucleotides: 5. Germline V gene lookup returns CDR1 SGHRS and CDR2 YFSETQ. The CDR3 reads CASSLGSGGPTEAFF. CDR3 coding DNA: TGCGCCAGCAGCTTGGGGTCAGGGGGCCCCACTGAAGCTTTCTTT.

This clone was detected once. The V gene is TRBV7-9, the J gene TRBJ1-1, with D unresolved. The CDR3 length is 11 residues. V dropped 5 bases and J dropped 7 bases, with 8 bases sitting between them. Germline V lookup: CDR1 SEHNR, CDR2 FQNEAQ (reference sequence). Written as DNA, the CDR3 is TGTGCCAGCAGCCTACCAGGTGAAGCTTTCTTT. This sequence encodes CASSLPGEAFF.

This sequence joins TRBV15 and TRBJ1-4; TRBD1 aligns across 8 bases. CDR3 length: 15 amino acids. Germline CDR1 and CDR2: LNHNV and YYDKDF (reference sequence). The J segment lost 8 bases and the V segment lost 4 bases, leaving 9 bases of the junction unmatched. Here the CDR3 DNA reads TGTGCCACCAGCACGACCAGGGGGCTGGGAGAAAAACTGTTTTTT. Translated, it gives CATSTTRGLGEKLFF.

The CDR3 DNA sequence: TGTGCCAGCAGCCACAGGGCGGTCAGCACCGGGGAGCTGTTTTTT. Translating gives CASSHRAVSTGELFF. The chain couples TRBV6-5 to TRBJ2-2, with D tentatively TRBD1 (6 bases). Germline V gives CDR1 MNHEY, CDR2 SVGAGI. The CDR3 is 15 residues long. Trimming took off 6 bases at V and 4 bases at J, with 15 bases between the two ends.